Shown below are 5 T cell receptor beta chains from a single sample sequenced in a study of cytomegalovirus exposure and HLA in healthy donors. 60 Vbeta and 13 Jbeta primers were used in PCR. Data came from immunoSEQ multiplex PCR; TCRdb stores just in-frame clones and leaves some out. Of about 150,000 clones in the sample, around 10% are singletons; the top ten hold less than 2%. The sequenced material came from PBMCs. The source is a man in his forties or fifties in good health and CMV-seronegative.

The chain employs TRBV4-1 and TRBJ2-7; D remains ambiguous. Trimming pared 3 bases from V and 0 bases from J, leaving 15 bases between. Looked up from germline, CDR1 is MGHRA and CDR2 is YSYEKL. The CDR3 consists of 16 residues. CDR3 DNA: TGCGCCAGCAGCCACTCTATCGGAGTGAGCTCCTACGAGCAGTACTTC. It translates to CASSHSIGVSSYEQYF.

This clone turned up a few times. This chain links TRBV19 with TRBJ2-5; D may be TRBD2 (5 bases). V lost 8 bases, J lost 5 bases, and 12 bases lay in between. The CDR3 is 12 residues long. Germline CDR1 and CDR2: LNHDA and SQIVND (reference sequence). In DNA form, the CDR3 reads TGTGCCAGTCGCGGGTTTAGGGAGACCCAGTACTTC. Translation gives CASRGFRETQYF.

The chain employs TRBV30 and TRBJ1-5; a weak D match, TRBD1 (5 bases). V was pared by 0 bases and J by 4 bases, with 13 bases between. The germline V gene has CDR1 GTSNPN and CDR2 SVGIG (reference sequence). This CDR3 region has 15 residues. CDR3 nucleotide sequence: TGTGCCTGGAGTGTAGCGGGGGGAGGGAATCAGCCCCAGCATTTT. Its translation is CAWSVAGGGNQPQHF.

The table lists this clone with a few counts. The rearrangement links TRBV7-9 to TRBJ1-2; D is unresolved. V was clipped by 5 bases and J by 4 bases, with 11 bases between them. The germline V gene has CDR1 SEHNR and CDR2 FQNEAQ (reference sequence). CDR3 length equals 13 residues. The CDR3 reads CASSRVLIYGYTF. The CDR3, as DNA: TGTGCCAGCAGCCGGGTCCTAATCTATGGCTACACCTTC.

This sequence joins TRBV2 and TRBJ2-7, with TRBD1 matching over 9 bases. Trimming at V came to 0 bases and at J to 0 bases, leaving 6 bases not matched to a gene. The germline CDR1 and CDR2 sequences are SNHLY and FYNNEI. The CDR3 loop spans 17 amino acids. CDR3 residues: CASSEALLGQGSYEQYF. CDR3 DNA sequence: TGTGCCAGCAGTGAAGCGCTTCTGGGACAGGGCTCCTACGAGCAGTACTTC.